The 13 T cell receptor beta chains listed next were all sequenced from one sample in a study of T cell repertoires in cytomegalovirus infection. TCRdb used MiXCR to reprocess the reads, holding one entry per CDR3 protein. The table includes approximately 260,000 distinct CDR3 sequences, about a sixth detected once. The sequencing sample was made of CD8+ T cells from PBMCs. These receptors originate from a human donor in good health (CMV status not recorded). Some clones in this sample may be carry-over from other donors' samples.

This clonotype has a count of ten or more. The genes are TRBV7-9 and TRBJ2-1; tentatively, D is TRBD2 (6 bases). This CDR3 region has 16 residues. V gave up 5 bases and J gave up 0 bases, with 14 bases separating them. CDR1 SEHNR and CDR2 FQNEAQ come from the germline V gene (reference sequence). The CDR3 sequence: CASSPRDGSSYNEQFF. The CDR3 coding sequence is TGTGCCAGCAGCCCCCGGGACGGGAGCTCCTACAATGAGCAGTTCTTC.

This clonotype was picked up many times. The CDR3 DNA reads TGTGCCACCAAAACGACAGAGGTTGGCAATCAGCCCCAGCATTTT. It translates to CATKTTEVGNQPQHF. This chain joins TRBV15 and TRBJ1-5; D is possibly TRBD1 (5 bases). Per the germline V gene, CDR1 is LNHNV and CDR2 is YYDKDF (reference sequence). CDR3 length: 15 amino acids. V was pared by 7 bases and J by 2 bases, with 15 bases between.

This chain uses TRBV7-2 with TRBJ2-7; TRBD1 might be the D (6 bases). Between the trimmed V and J ends, which lost 5 bases and 3 bases, there was a span of 14 bases. The germline CDR1 and CDR2 sequences are SGHTA and FQGNSA. This CDR3 is 14 amino acids long. The CDR3 region has the DNA TGTGCCAGCAGCCCGAGGGACACCCGCTACGAGCAGTACTTC. It yields the protein CASSPRDTRYEQYF.

The V and J genes are TRBV29-1 and TRBJ2-7; either TRBD1 or TRBD2 may supply D (5 bases each). The ends were cut back, 1 base at V and 6 bases at J, with 7 bases in the middle. Germline values: CDR1 SQVTM, CDR2 ANQGSEA. CDR3 length: 11 amino acids. The CDR3 coding sequence is TGCAGCGTTGAAGCGGGGCGCGAGCAGTACTTC. This gives the protein CSVEAGREQYF.

V gene TRBV15 combines with J gene TRBJ2-5, with 7 bases identical to TRBD1. Germline lookup yields CDR1 LNHNV and CDR2 YYDKDF (reference sequence). The ends lost 8 bases at V and 5 bases at J; junction bases unmatched: 14. This CDR3 is 15 amino acids long. The CDR3, as DNA: TGTGCCACCGGTCGGACAGGCCTTCCTGGTGAGACCCAGTACTTC. This encodes CATGRTGLPGETQYF.

This clonotype was seen repeatedly, ten times or more. The CDR3: CASSYSLMRGAANEKLFF. In DNA, the CDR3 is TGTGCCAGCAGTTACTCCCTCATGAGGGGGGCGGCTAATGAAAAACTGTTTTTT. This chain joins TRBV6-5 and TRBJ1-4; D is possibly TRBD1 (6 bases). CDR1 is MNHEY and CDR2 is SVGAGI in the germline V gene. CDR3 length equals 18 residues. The V end lost 0 bases, the J end lost 3 bases, and 17 bases lay between the germline ends.

The V call is TRBV2, the J call TRBJ2-7; D is uncertain. The CDR3 has 14 residues. Per the germline V gene, CDR1 is SNHLY and CDR2 is FYNNEI. The germline V and J ends were trimmed by 3 bases and 5 bases, with 14 bases remaining between them. The CDR3 coding sequence is TGTGCCAGCAGTGATCGGACGTATACAGACGAGCAGTACTTC. Translating gives CASSDRTYTDEQYF.

In this sample, this clonotype turned up many times. The chain recombines TRBV19 with TRBJ2-3; 9 bases are a match to TRBD1. After removal of 6 bases from V and 4 bases from J, the junction contained 11 bases not matched to a gene. The CDR3 extends over 16 amino acids. Germline CDR1 LNHDA, CDR2 SQIVND (reference sequence). In DNA, the CDR3 is TGTGCCAGTAGAAACGACAGGGGGGCGGCGGCAGATACGCAGTATTTT. Translation gives CASRNDRGAAADTQYF. The whole variable domain, remainder taken from reference TRBV19 and TRBJ2-3, is DGGITQSPKYLFRKEGQNVTLSCEQNLNHDAMYWYRQDPGQGLRLIYYSQIVNDFQKGDIAEGYSVSREKKESFPLTVTSAQKNPTAFYLCASRNDRGAAADTQYFGPGTRLTVL.

This clonotype appeared a few times. This chain joins TRBV4-1 and TRBJ2-5, with D unresolved. V lost 2 bases and J 7 bases, leaving 11 bases between the germline ends. Germline V gene lookup returns CDR1 MGHRA and CDR2 YSYEKL. The CDR3 runs 13 residues. The CDR3, as DNA: TGCGCCAGCAGCCAAAACGACGCTGGGACCCAGTACTTC. It translates to CASSQNDAGTQYF.

This clonotype appeared a few times. CDR3 loop: CSARNTGTHTDTQYF. The CDR3 region has the DNA TGCAGTGCTCGAAACACCGGGACTCACACAGATACGCAGTATTTT. The V call is TRBV20-1, the J call TRBJ2-3, with D maybe TRBD2 (6 bases). The CDR3 extends over 15 amino acids. Per germline, CDR1 DFQATT and CDR2 SNEGSKA (reference sequence). V was trimmed by 5 bases and J by 2 bases, leaving 17 bases between them.

In its sample, this clonotype was seen a few times. The chain uses TRBV4-2 and TRBJ2-2, with D perhaps matching TRBD2 (5 bases). From germline, CDR1 is LGHNA and CDR2 YNFKEQ. Trimming cost V 1 base and J 4 bases, with 7 bases left between them. This CDR3 is 14 amino acids long. As DNA, the CDR3 is TGTGCCAGCAGCCAAGGGACTTTCACCGGGGAGCTGTTTTTT. This encodes CASSQGTFTGELFF.

At least ten counts were recorded for this clonotype. V gene TRBV7-8 combines with J gene TRBJ1-1; D is uncertain. The germline V gene has CDR1 SGHVS and CDR2 FQNEAQ. The CDR3 covers 16 residues. V was cut by 3 bases and J by 4 bases, with 18 bases left in between. In nucleotides, the CDR3 is TGTGCCAGCAGCTTCTGGTCGTCGGGATGGATCACTGAAGCTTTCTTT. Translation: CASSFWSSGWITEAFF.

The chain recombines TRBV7-9 with TRBJ2-7, with D possibly being TRBD1 or TRBD2 (5 bases each). This CDR3 region has 14 residues. Germline CDR1 is SEHNR and CDR2 is FQNEAQ (reference sequence). Deletions cut 3 bases from V and 5 bases from J, with 14 bases between. The CDR3 DNA sequence: TGTGCCAGCAGCTTTTCCTCAGGGACCGACGAGCAGTACTTC. Residues: CASSFSSGTDEQYF.